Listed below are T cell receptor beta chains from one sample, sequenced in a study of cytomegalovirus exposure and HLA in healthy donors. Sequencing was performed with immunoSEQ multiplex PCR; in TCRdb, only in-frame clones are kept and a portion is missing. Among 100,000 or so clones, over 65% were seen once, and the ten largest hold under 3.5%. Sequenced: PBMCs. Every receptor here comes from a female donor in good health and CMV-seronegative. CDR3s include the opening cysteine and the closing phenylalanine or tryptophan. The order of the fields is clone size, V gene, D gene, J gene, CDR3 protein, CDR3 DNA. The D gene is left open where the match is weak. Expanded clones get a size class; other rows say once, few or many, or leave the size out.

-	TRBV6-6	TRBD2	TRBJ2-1	CASDTSGKHYNEQFF	TGTGCCAGCGATACTAGCGGGAAGCACTACAATGAGCAGTTCTTC
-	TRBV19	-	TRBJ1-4	CASSDIRGSTNEKLFF	TGTGCCAGTAGTGACATCAGGGGATCGACTAATGAAAAACTGTTTTTT
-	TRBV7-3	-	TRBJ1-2	CASSPGGRPGPYGYTF	TGTGCCAGCAGCCCGGGGGGGAGGCCGGGGCCCTATGGCTACACCTTC
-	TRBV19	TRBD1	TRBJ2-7	CASSPGQGARYEQYF	TGTGCCAGTAGCCCAGGACAGGGGGCAAGGTACGAGCAGTACTTC
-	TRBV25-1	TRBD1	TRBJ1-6	CASGDSYSPLHF	TGTGCCAGCGGGGACAGCTATTCACCCCTCCACTTT
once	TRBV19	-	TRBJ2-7	CASSIGLRADEQYF	TGTGCCAGTAGTATAGGTCTCAGGGCGGACGAGCAGTACTTC
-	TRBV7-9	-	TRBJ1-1	CASSQGGGDEAFF	TGTGCCAGCAGCCAAGGGGGGGGAGATGAAGCTTTCTTT
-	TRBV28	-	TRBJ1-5	CASIRGGSNQPQHF	TGTGCCAGCATCAGGGGAGGGAGCAATCAGCCCCAGCATTTT
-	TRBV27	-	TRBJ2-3	CASSPPGTDTQYF	TGTGCCAGCAGTCCCCCGGGCACAGATACGCAGTATTTT
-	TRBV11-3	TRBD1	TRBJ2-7	CASSPGTGAVEQYF	TGTGCCAGCAGCCCCGGGACAGGGGCGGTCGAGCAGTACTTC
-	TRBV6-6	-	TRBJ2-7	CASGGGVSYEQYF	TGTGCCAGCGGGGGAGGAGTCTCCTACGAGCAGTACTTC
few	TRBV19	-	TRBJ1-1	CAIRTAEHGNTEAFF	TGTGCCATCCGGACAGCCGAACATGGGAACACTGAAGCTTTCTTT
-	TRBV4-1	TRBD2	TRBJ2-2	CASSYLAGGRSGELFF	TGCGCCAGCAGCTATCTAGCGGGGGGCCGGTCCGGGGAGCTGTTTTTT
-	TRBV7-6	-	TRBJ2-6	CASSLEIRVTGANVLTF	TGTGCCAGCAGCTTGGAGATCAGGGTGACTGGGGCCAACGTCCTGACTTTC
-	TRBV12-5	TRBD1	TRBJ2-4	CASGGQVPNIQYF	TGTGCTAGTGGTGGACAGGTCCCAAACATTCAGTACTTC
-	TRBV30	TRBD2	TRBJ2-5	CAWSDWRGVKETQYF	TGTGCCTGGAGTGATTGGCGGGGGGTAAAAGAGACCCAGTACTTC
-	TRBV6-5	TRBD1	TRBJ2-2	CASSPGQGATGELFF	TGTGCCAGCAGTCCGGGACAGGGGGCCACCGGGGAGCTGTTTTTT
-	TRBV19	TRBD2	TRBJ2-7	CASSRTSGAGEQYF	TGTGCCAGTAGTCGTACTAGCGGGGCTGGCGAGCAGTACTTC
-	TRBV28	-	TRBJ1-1	CVTVQGYTEAFF	TGTGTCACCGTCCAGGGGTACACTGAAGCTTTCTTT
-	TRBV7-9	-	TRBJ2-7	CVSSLLGSGYEQYF	TGTGTCAGCAGCTTACTAGGGAGCGGCTACGAGCAGTACTTC
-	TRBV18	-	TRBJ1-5	CASSLGQYSNQPQHF	TGTGCCAGCTCACTCGGACAGTATAGCAATCAGCCCCAGCATTTT
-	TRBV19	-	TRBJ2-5	CASSITGTGKETQYF	TGTGCCAGTAGTATCACAGGGACGGGAAAAGAGACCCAGTACTTC
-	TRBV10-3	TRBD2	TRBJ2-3	CAIRELAGGSTDTQYF	TGTGCCATCAGAGAACTAGCGGGGGGGAGCACAGATACGCAGTATTTT
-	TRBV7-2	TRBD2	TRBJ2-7	CASSPVAGGSYEQYF	TGTGCCAGCAGCCCGGTAGCGGGGGGCTCCTACGAGCAGTACTTC
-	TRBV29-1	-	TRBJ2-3	CSVRGESTDTQYF	TGCAGCGTTCGGGGAGAGAGCACAGATACGCAGTATTTT
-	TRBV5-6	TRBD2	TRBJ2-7	CASSSPSAGGWYEQYF	TGTGCCAGCAGCTCCCCTTCAGCGGGGGGCTGGTACGAGCAGTACTTC
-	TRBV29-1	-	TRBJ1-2	CSVGQGNNYGYTF	TGCAGCGTTGGGCAGGGAAATAACTATGGCTACACCTTC
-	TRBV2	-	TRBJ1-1	CARNRQPNQNTEAFF	TGTGCCAGAAACCGACAGCCTAATCAAAACACTGAAGCTTTCTTT
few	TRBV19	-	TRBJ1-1	CASSIDLGAEAFF	TGTGCCAGTAGTATAGATCTCGGGGCTGAAGCTTTCTTT